Reported below is one TCR beta chain. Its antigen is currently not known. No qualities accompany the bases; no much larger clone lies one base away. The germline V gene yields MDHEN for CDR1 and SYDVKM for CDR2. V is pruned by 6 bases and J by 5 bases, leaving 4 bases of the junction without a gene match. Including cysteine and phenylalanine, the CDR3 has 13 amino acids. Solely the CDR3 DNA is kept, with 39 bases framed from the first base. The CDR3 regions of human TCRbeta chains were analyzed by immunosequencing. The study's own analysis went as follows. TCRs in the repertoires were matched against a reference library of SARS-CoV-2-specific TCRs that had been generated with the MIRA antigen-specificity platform. Breadth meant the fraction of unique TCRs that were SARS-CoV-2-associated, whereas depth meant the fraction of total T cells that were SARS-CoV-2-associated. Using the MIRA data, each spike-specific TCR was mapped to the spike region that the TCR reacts to and placed in a CD4 or CD8 class. Log10-transformed breadth and depth values were compared by one-way ANOVA with Sidak's multiple comparisons tests. In its TCRdb copy, this immuneACCESS table keeps in-frame sequences only and misses some clones. Where compared with another copy, unresolved V genes explain less than half of these, and the others have no known cause. That table gives V, J and clone size, and the DNA gave D and trimming. This sample holds 100,000 to 120,000 clones; approximately 90% were observed only once. The ten largest make up about 6% of the sample.

This sample's time point label indicates: about 28 days (+/-7) after the second vaccine dose. AZD1222 recipients given second doses at about 4 weeks or at about 12 weeks were pooled, since spike-specific TCR depth and breadth were not found to differ between the two schedules. Samples from vaccinated people were obtained from the UK trials COV001 and COV002, which included a single-blind randomized controlled phase 2/3 trial of AZD1222 (ChAdOx1 nCoV-19) in healthy adults. For TCRbeta chain sequencing, PBMC samples from trial participants were taken at day 0 and at day 28 after the second dose. The data belong to a study of T cell responses to AZD1222 COVID-19 vaccine (dated by TCRdb to 2020 to 2022). Context from the whole study: A total of 230 to 250 trial participants underwent TCR sequencing, of whom more than 200 had received two doses of AZD1222 and around 25 had received two doses of the MenACWY control vaccine. Enrollment into the trials was organized by age into subgroups of 18-55, 56-69 and 70-plus years, and those subgroups contained roughly 150, 30 and 60 TCR-sequenced participants, respectively.

On the study overall, not on this receptor specifically: Reportedly, almost half of the unique spike-specific TCRs recognized epitopes lying outside the regions that are mutated in the B.1.351 and B.1.1.7 variants. No day 14 peak-response samples were available, so repertoires were characterized only after the peak T cell response. The 56-69-year group was small, and its depth increase did not reach significance, likely because of low power. Vaccine-associated CD4 TCRs spanned the whole spike protein, with dominant responses in regions 160-218 and 743-854. Participants were mostly white British and included more females than males, and it was suggested by the authors that clonal diversity may have been underestimated. Conclusions about previously exposed vaccinees were limited because only six AZD1222 recipients were SARS-CoV-2 seropositive at baseline. After two AZD1222 doses, both the breadth and the depth of spike-specific TCRs were significantly higher than at day 0 and than in MenACWY recipients.

The chain uses TRBV28 and TRBJ1-1, and TRBD1 aligns with 9 junction nucleotides. The receptor was derived from an adult who received the AZD1222 COVID-19 vaccine. The source was peripheral blood, collected 28 days after the second AZD1222 dose. The CDR3 protein is CASRGQGKTEAFF. The DNA reads as follows: TGTGCCAGCAGGGGACAGGGTAAAACTGAAGCTTTCTTT.